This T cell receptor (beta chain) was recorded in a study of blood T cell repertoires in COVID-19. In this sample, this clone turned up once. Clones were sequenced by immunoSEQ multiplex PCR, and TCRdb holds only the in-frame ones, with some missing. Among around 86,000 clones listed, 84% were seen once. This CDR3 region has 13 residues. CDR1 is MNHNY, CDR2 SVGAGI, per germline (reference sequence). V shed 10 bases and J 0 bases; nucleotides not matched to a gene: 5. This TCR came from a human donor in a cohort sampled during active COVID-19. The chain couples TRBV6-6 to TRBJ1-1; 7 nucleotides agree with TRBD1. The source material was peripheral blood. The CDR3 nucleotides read TGTGCCAACAGACAGGGCATGAACACTGAAGCTTTCTTT. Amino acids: CANRQGMNTEAFF.